Listed here is a single T cell receptor (beta chain). This clonotype has just a few counts. Its antigen specificity is not known. No quality values exist for individual bases; no much larger clone is one base distant. All donors were healthy Caucasians. From the germline V gene, CDR1 is SGHNT and CDR2 is YENEEA. The CDR3 covers 18 residues, taking in both the cysteine and the phenylalanine. The kept DNA is CDR3 alone, 54 bases in frame from the first base. At the junction V is shortened by 5 bases and J by 0 bases; bases outside the gene matches: 8. The data belong to a study of identical twins (TCRdb year 2016). Background for the entire study: To test whether fetal clonotypes persist, this study deep-sequenced TCR alpha and beta repertoires from monozygotic twins, from unrelated adults of various ages, and from cord blood. Replicate twin experiments were performed at different times using different library preparation protocols to rule out contamination. Beyond this particular receptor, the publication reports: A weaker excess of twin sharing was found in beta out-of-frame sequences because the signal-to-noise ratio was lowered by fewer shared sequences. Invariant T cells such as MAIT and iNKT could partly confound zero-insertion analyses, though diverse VJ usage argued against this for most clonotypes. Out-of-frame TCR alpha sequences shared between twins showed an excess of low generation-probability sequences compared with coincidental sharing between unrelated individuals. Fewer insertions were carried by abundant cord blood beta clonotypes; a weaker similar trend was observed in young adult naive repertoires, while no such trend was observed in memory repertoires. Because the same donors could not be followed over many years, the conclusions relied on cross-sectional statistical analysis. In monozygotic twins, recombination models systematically underestimated out-of-frame TCR alpha sharing, but the models matched the sharing seen between unrelated individuals.

The library was made by 5' RACE. The listed sequencing device is Illumina HiSeq 2000. Template switching introduced a universal primer binding site; the final cDNA contained a unique molecular identifier, enabling accurate counting of TCR cDNA molecules. Specific primers in the conserved constant-segment region were used to synthesize first-strand cDNA for TCR alpha and beta chains. To control for contamination, every cDNA library was double barcoded, receiving both a SMART-Mk sample barcode and Illumina barcodes. TruSeq adapter sequences along with Illumina sample barcodes were introduced in two successive PCR steps. TCR alpha and beta cDNA libraries were sequenced on the Illumina HiSeq platform with custom primers. The source study handled its data this way. MiGEC was used to process raw reads and extract unique molecular identifiers, and MiXCR was used to find CDR3 positions. For each individual, recombination models were inferred using an EM algorithm with the repgenHMM and IGoR tools. The tcR package in R was used for shared clonotype analysis, with sharing normalized by the product of cloneset sizes. To study raw recombination free of thymic and clonal selection effects, out-of-frame nonproductive sequences were analyzed. TCRdb redid the processing of the public reads, applying fastp at Q25 and MiXCR, and retained in-frame beta chains. Every distinct CDR3 protein forms one entry, paired with its most common genes and DNA. The V and J calls here are based on TCRdb, not the publication. The sample table lists about 1.7 million distinct CDR3 sequences, under 35% of them with a count of one. Of the sample, around 0.25% falls within the top ten clones.

This receptor was taken from a newborn girl in good health. The sequence joins TRBV11-3 to TRBJ2-4; TRBD2 agrees with 12 junctional bases. Sequencing used cord blood. The DNA sequence is given as TGTGCCAGCAGCCCCGGGACTAGCGGGTTCTTAGCCAAAAACATTCAGTACTTC. The encoded protein is CASSPGTSGFLAKNIQYF.